This TCR beta chain was sequenced for a study of response to subunit inactivated influenza vaccine (dated by TCRdb to the late 2010s). At the level of the whole study: The study used deep quantitative T cell receptor repertoire profiling to track responses to a trivalent subunit inactivated influenza vaccine.

Ends trimmed: V by 1 base, J by 5 bases; bases unmatched to a gene: 9. The germline V gene yields SGHAT for CDR1 and FQNNGV for CDR2. The CDR3 measures 16 amino acids from cysteine to phenylalanine. CDR3 DNA only is kept here, 48 bases in frame from base 1. Libraries were prepared through RT-PCR. The sequencer was an Illumina HiSeq 2500. The public sequencing data were trimmed at Q25 with fastp and processed into clonotypes with MiXCR by TCRdb, which kept only in-frame beta chains. Each record represents a unique CDR3 protein, reported with the most common genes and DNA among its rows. In this sample the table shows about 610,000 distinct CDR3 sequences, less than 15% of which occur a single time. The ten biggest clones cover approximately 10% of the sample. General study outcomes and caveats: The authors suggested that each seasonal influenza vaccination may recruit only a limited number of new T cells.

As concerns this clonotype: Its antigen is still unknown. Base qualities are not recorded, but no much larger clone differs from it by a single base.

This sequence originates from a man aged 50 or older who received an inactivated influenza vaccine. Donor details come from another sample of the same person, matched by shared clones. The chain links TRBV11-2 with TRBJ2-7; the junction holds 9 bases that match TRBD1. Material: PBMCs from blood, obtained approximately 13 days after vaccination. CDR3 reads: CASSLALGQGGDEQYF. The DNA reads as follows: TGTGCCAGCAGCTTAGCCCTGGGACAGGGAGGAGACGAGCAGTACTTC.